This TCR beta chain came from a study of cytomegalovirus exposure and HLA in healthy donors. Whole-study findings and limits: In a later analysis, at a false discovery rate of 0.05, 15,000 to 20,000 TCR beta sequences matched HLA alleles.

Primers included in the PCR were 60 Vbeta and 13 Jbeta primers. Only in-frame clones appear in the TCRdb table, and some are missing; sequencing was by immunoSEQ multiplex PCR. The top ten clones hold roughly 1.8% of a sample with about 98,000 clones, 74% of them seen once. On this clone itself: Its antigen is as yet unknown.

With V trimmed by 1 base and J by 6 bases, 7 bases remained unmatched. The CDR3 extends over 16 amino acids. CDR1 is SGHTA, CDR2 FQGNSA, per germline. The origin of this receptor is a male donor in good health and CMV-seronegative. The V call is TRBV7-2, the J call TRBJ2-1; 9 bases are shared with TRBD2. The material sequenced was PBMCs. For the CDR3, the DNA is TGTGCCAGCAGCTTAGTAGATAGCGGGAGTCTCAATGAGCAGTTCTTC. This sequence encodes CASSLVDSGSLNEQFF.